This T cell receptor (beta chain) was profiled in a study of blood T cell repertoires in COVID-19. Generated by immunoSEQ multiplex PCR, the TCRdb table keeps only in-frame clones and is missing some. The sample consists of about 32,000 clones, around nine tenths of them appearing once. This CDR3 spans 14 amino acids. CDR1 is SGHTA, CDR2 FQGTGA, per germline. Trimming pared 3 bases from V and 0 bases from J, leaving 6 bases between. This chain links TRBV7-3 with TRBJ2-1; D is possibly TRBD2 (5 bases). Material: peripheral blood. This receptor was identified in a woman in her seventies with active COVID-19. CDR3 region: CASSLGSSYNEQFF. The CDR3 nucleotides read TGTGCCAGCAGCTTGGGGAGCTCCTACAATGAGCAGTTCTTC.